These T cell receptor beta chains were read from a single sample in a study of somatic mutations in cytotoxic T cells in rheumatoid arthritis. Profiling relied on immunoSEQ multiplex PCR, and the TCRdb table lists in-frame clones only, not all of them. The data show 13,000 or so clones, roughly 87% seen once. Sequenced input: CD8+ T cells sorted from blood. All receptors come from an adult with rheumatoid arthritis. The CDR3 runs from the conserved cysteine through the conserved F or W. D genes are given only for firm matches. Not all rows give a size; the values are once, few, many and, for expanded clones, a class.

clone_size: NA
d_call: TRBD1
j_call: TRBJ2-7
cdr3_length: 15
v_call: TRBV19
cdr3_nt: TGTGCCAGTAGTGTACAGGGGGGACAAACCTACGAGCAGTACTTC
cdr3_aa: CASSVQGGQTYEQYF

clone_size: NA
d_call: NA
j_call: TRBJ2-1
cdr3_length: 14
v_call: TRBV2
cdr3_nt: TGTGCCAGCCCCCCGGGAGTGGGGTACAATGAGCAGTTCTTC
cdr3_aa: CASPPGVGYNEQFF

clone_size: once
d_call: NA
j_call: TRBJ1-4
cdr3_length: 14
v_call: TRBV27
cdr3_nt: TGTGCCAGCAGTCCGGGAGGGGCGCAAGAAAAACTGTTTTTT
cdr3_aa: CASSPGGAQEKLFF

clone_size: NA
d_call: TRBD1
j_call: TRBJ2-1
cdr3_length: 15
v_call: TRBV27
cdr3_nt: TGTGCCAGCAGTTTACCCGGACAGGGGGGGAATGAGCAGTTCTTC
cdr3_aa: CASSLPGQGGNEQFF

clone_size: NA
d_call: NA
j_call: TRBJ2-2
cdr3_length: 12
v_call: TRBV27
cdr3_nt: TGTGCCAGCAGTTACCCCGCCGGGGAGCTGTTTTTT
cdr3_aa: CASSYPAGELFF

clone_size: few
d_call: TRBD1
j_call: TRBJ2-7
cdr3_length: 15
v_call: TRBV2
cdr3_nt: TGTGCCAGCAGACCGGGACAGGGACTTGGGTACGAGCAGTACTTC
cdr3_aa: CASRPGQGLGYEQYF

clone_size: NA
d_call: NA
j_call: TRBJ2-5
cdr3_length: 15
v_call: TRBV4-3
cdr3_nt: TGCGCCAGCAGCCAAGTGGCAGGAGTACAAGAGACCCAGTACTTC
cdr3_aa: CASSQVAGVQETQYF

clone_size: NA
d_call: TRBD2
j_call: TRBJ2-7
cdr3_length: 13
v_call: TRBV9
cdr3_nt: TGTGCCAGCAGCGTGACTAGCGGGAGTGAGCAGTACTTC
cdr3_aa: CASSVTSGSEQYF

clone_size: NA
d_call: NA
j_call: TRBJ2-3
cdr3_length: 13
v_call: TRBV7-3
cdr3_nt: TGTGCCAGCAGCAGGGGGGGAACAGATACGCAGTATTTT
cdr3_aa: CASSRGGTDTQYF

clone_size: NA
d_call: TRBD1
j_call: TRBJ2-2
cdr3_length: 16
v_call: TRBV9
cdr3_nt: TGTGCCAGCAGCGTATCCCGGGACAGGGGGACCGGGGAGCTGTTTTTT
cdr3_aa: CASSVSRDRGTGELFF

clone_size: NA
d_call: NA
j_call: TRBJ1-2
cdr3_length: 13
v_call: TRBV19
cdr3_nt: TGTGCCAGTACCCTGGACGGGGACTATGGCTACACCTTC
cdr3_aa: CASTLDGDYGYTF

clone_size: NA
d_call: NA
j_call: TRBJ2-5
cdr3_length: 14
v_call: TRBV21-1
cdr3_nt: TGTGCCAGCAGCAAAGACATGGGCGGAGAGACCCAGTACTTC
cdr3_aa: CASSKDMGGETQYF

clone_size: NA
d_call: NA
j_call: TRBJ2-7
cdr3_length: 11
v_call: TRBV27
cdr3_nt: TGTGCCAGCAGTTATTTGGTGGGAAAGTACTTC
cdr3_aa: CASSYLVGKYF

clone_size: NA
d_call: TRBD1
j_call: TRBJ1-2
cdr3_length: 14
v_call: TRBV6-5
cdr3_nt: TGTGCCAGCAGCCGCGGACAGGGCGACTATGGCTACACCTTC
cdr3_aa: CASSRGQGDYGYTF

clone_size: few
d_call: NA
j_call: TRBJ2-7
cdr3_length: 16
v_call: TRBV7-9
cdr3_nt: TGTGCCCTCGATTTCTTAAGGCCGGACAGTGGCTACGAGCAGTACTTC
cdr3_aa: CALDFLRPDSGYEQYF

clone_size: NA
d_call: NA
j_call: TRBJ2-7
cdr3_length: 15
v_call: TRBV11-2
cdr3_nt: TGTGCCAGCAGCTTAGAACCCCGGAGCTCCTACGAGCAGTACTTC
cdr3_aa: CASSLEPRSSYEQYF

clone_size: few
d_call: NA
j_call: TRBJ1-1
cdr3_length: 12
v_call: TRBV19
cdr3_nt: TGTGCCAGCGGACAAATGAACACTGAAGCTTTCTTT
cdr3_aa: CASGQMNTEAFF

clone_size: NA
d_call: TRBD2
j_call: TRBJ2-1
cdr3_length: 12
v_call: TRBV11-2
cdr3_nt: TGTGCCAGCAGCTCTGCGTGGGGGGGGGAGTTCTTC
cdr3_aa: CASSSAWGGEFF

clone_size: NA
d_call: TRBD2
j_call: TRBJ2-3
cdr3_length: 16
v_call: TRBV13
cdr3_nt: TGTGCCAGCAGCTTAGTTGGCGGGGGGGCATCAGATACGCAGTATTTT
cdr3_aa: CASSLVGGGASDTQYF

clone_size: few
d_call: TRBD1
j_call: TRBJ1-1
cdr3_length: 13
v_call: TRBV29-1
cdr3_nt: TGCAGCGGCTGGACAGGGGAGGACACTGAAGCTTTCTTT
cdr3_aa: CSGWTGEDTEAFF

clone_size: NA
d_call: NA
j_call: TRBJ1-3
cdr3_length: 14
v_call: TRBV7-9
cdr3_nt: TGTGCCAGCAGCTTAGAAGGTTCCGGAAACACCATATATTTT
cdr3_aa: CASSLEGSGNTIYF

clone_size: NA
d_call: NA
j_call: TRBJ1-2
cdr3_length: 14
v_call: TRBV28
cdr3_nt: TGTGCCAGCAGCACCCGAAGGTTTAGGTATGGCTACACCTTC
cdr3_aa: CASSTRRFRYGYTF

clone_size: NA
d_call: TRBD1
j_call: TRBJ1-1
cdr3_length: 15
v_call: TRBV4-1
cdr3_nt: TGCGCCAGCAGCCAAGGACAGGGGACGAACACTGAAGCTTTCTTT
cdr3_aa: CASSQGQGTNTEAFF

clone_size: once
d_call: NA
j_call: TRBJ2-3
cdr3_length: 13
v_call: TRBV5-1
cdr3_nt: TGCGCCAGCAGCCCACTCGGTTTAGATACGCAGTATTTT
cdr3_aa: CASSPLGLDTQYF

clone_size: NA
d_call: NA
j_call: TRBJ2-1
cdr3_length: 15
v_call: TRBV6-1
cdr3_nt: TGTGCCAGCAGCTGGACAGCGACCACGCGCGATGAGCAGTTCTTC
cdr3_aa: CASSWTATTRDEQFF

clone_size: NA
d_call: NA
j_call: TRBJ2-4
cdr3_length: 15
v_call: TRBV7-9
cdr3_nt: TGTGCCAGCAGCTCAAAGTTTGAGGCCAAAAACATTCAGTACTTC
cdr3_aa: CASSSKFEAKNIQYF

clone_size: NA
d_call: TRBD2
j_call: TRBJ2-3
cdr3_length: 15
v_call: TRBV7-8
cdr3_nt: TGTGCCAGCAGCCGGGAGGGCGGGGTGGCCTATACGCAGTATTTT
cdr3_aa: CASSREGGVAYTQYF

clone_size: NA
d_call: TRBD1
j_call: TRBJ2-7
cdr3_length: 14
v_call: TRBV18
cdr3_nt: TGTGCCAGCTCACCGGGACAGGGCCGGGACGAGCAGTACTTC
cdr3_aa: CASSPGQGRDEQYF

clone_size: NA
d_call: TRBD2
j_call: TRBJ2-3
cdr3_length: 15
v_call: TRBV5-5
cdr3_nt: TGTGCCAGCAGCCCTGGACTAGCGGACACAGATACGCAGTATTTT
cdr3_aa: CASSPGLADTDTQYF

clone_size: NA
d_call: NA
j_call: TRBJ1-3
cdr3_length: 15
v_call: TRBV10-3
cdr3_nt: TGTGCCATCAGCCGGGACGGTGTGAGCGGAAACACCATATATTTT
cdr3_aa: CAISRDGVSGNTIYF

clone_size: few
d_call: NA
j_call: TRBJ1-1
cdr3_length: 12
v_call: TRBV29-1
cdr3_nt: TGCAGCGTGGGGCCCGAGGGCACTGAAGCTTTCTTT
cdr3_aa: CSVGPEGTEAFF

clone_size: once
d_call: TRBD1
j_call: TRBJ1-6
cdr3_length: 15
v_call: TRBV6-5
cdr3_nt: TGTGCCAGCAGTTACGGGCAGGGGGTTAATTCACCCCTCCACTTT
cdr3_aa: CASSYGQGVNSPLHF

clone_size: NA
d_call: NA
j_call: TRBJ1-4
cdr3_length: 14
v_call: TRBV7-9
cdr3_nt: TGTGCCAGCAGTCCCTCGGGACATAATGAAAAACTGTTTTTT
cdr3_aa: CASSPSGHNEKLFF

clone_size: NA
d_call: TRBD1
j_call: TRBJ1-1
cdr3_length: 17
v_call: TRBV19
cdr3_nt: TGTGCCAGTAGTATTTTCGTAGGACAGGGACTGAACACTGAAGCTTTCTTT
cdr3_aa: CASSIFVGQGLNTEAFF

clone_size: NA
d_call: NA
j_call: TRBJ2-2
cdr3_length: 14
v_call: TRBV7-6
cdr3_nt: TGTGCCAGCAGCTTACTACAGGGCGTCGGGGAGCTGTTTTTT
cdr3_aa: CASSLLQGVGELFF

clone_size: once
d_call: TRBD2
j_call: TRBJ2-1
cdr3_length: 13
v_call: TRBV27
cdr3_nt: TGTGCCAGTGGTCTAGCGGGAGTTAATGAGCAGTTCTTC
cdr3_aa: CASGLAGVNEQFF

clone_size: few
d_call: NA
j_call: TRBJ1-1
cdr3_length: 13
v_call: TRBV6-1
cdr3_nt: TGTGCCAGCACCACAGGGATGAACACTGAAGCTTTCTTT
cdr3_aa: CASTTGMNTEAFF

clone_size: NA
d_call: NA
j_call: TRBJ2-5
cdr3_length: 16
v_call: TRBV9
cdr3_nt: TGTGCCAGCAGAAACCCAGGTGACCGACCGCCAAAGACCCAGTACTTC
cdr3_aa: CASRNPGDRPPKTQYF

clone_size: NA
d_call: NA
j_call: TRBJ2-1
cdr3_length: 13
v_call: TRBV5-4
cdr3_nt: TGTGCCAGCAGCGGTGGACCAGATGTTGAGCAGTTCTTC
cdr3_aa: CASSGGPDVEQFF

clone_size: NA
d_call: NA
j_call: TRBJ2-2
cdr3_length: 15
v_call: TRBV11-3
cdr3_nt: TGTGCCAGCAGCTTAGTGGGGCCCAACACCGGGGAGCTGTTTTTT
cdr3_aa: CASSLVGPNTGELFF

clone_size: once
d_call: NA
j_call: TRBJ1-2
cdr3_length: 16
v_call: TRBV19
cdr3_nt: TGTGCCAGTAGTATAGAGGGCCAGACCCCTAACTATGGCTACACCTTC
cdr3_aa: CASSIEGQTPNYGYTF

clone_size: NA
d_call: TRBD2
j_call: TRBJ2-1
cdr3_length: 15
v_call: TRBV19
cdr3_nt: TGTGCCAGTAGTATAGTGACTAGCGGATACAATGAGCAGTTCTTC
cdr3_aa: CASSIVTSGYNEQFF

clone_size: NA
d_call: TRBD1
j_call: TRBJ1-2
cdr3_length: 14
v_call: TRBV15
cdr3_nt: TGTGCCACCAGAGGGACAGGGACTAACTATGGCTACACCTTC
cdr3_aa: CATRGTGTNYGYTF

clone_size: NA
d_call: NA
j_call: TRBJ2-1
cdr3_length: 15
v_call: TRBV5-4
cdr3_nt: TGTGCCAGCAGCGGCGGGACTTCCTCCTACAATGAGCAGTTCTTC
cdr3_aa: CASSGGTSSYNEQFF

clone_size: NA
d_call: NA
j_call: TRBJ2-2
cdr3_length: 16
v_call: TRBV11-3
cdr3_nt: TGTGCCAGCAGCTTAGTTAGGGACGGGAACACCGGGGAGCTGTTTTTT
cdr3_aa: CASSLVRDGNTGELFF

clone_size: NA
d_call: NA
j_call: TRBJ2-2
cdr3_length: 14
v_call: TRBV11-3
cdr3_nt: TGTGCCAGCAGCCTACAGGGAGGTGACGGGGAGCTGTTTTTT
cdr3_aa: CASSLQGGDGELFF